This record concerns one T cell receptor (beta chain) sequence. Trimming cost V 4 bases and J 6 bases; bases outside gene matches: 8. From germline, CDR1 is SGHNT and CDR2 YENEEA. The CDR3 is made up of 15 amino acids. TCRdb keeps only in-frame clones here, not all; method: immunoSEQ multiplex PCR. The sample has tens of thousands of clones; about 90% are singletons. The data were obtained in a study of T cell changes during pregnancy in multiple sclerosis. The material sequenced was CD4+ T cells from peripheral blood mononuclear cells, taken in the second trimester of pregnancy. The chain employs TRBV11-3 and TRBJ2-1; TRBD1 matches 8 bases. The clonotype was recovered from a female donor with multiple sclerosis, enrolled in a pregnancy study. The CDR3 is CASSSRQGSSNEQFF. In DNA, the CDR3 is TGTGCCAGCAGCTCCCGACAGGGGTCAAGCAATGAGCAGTTCTTC.